This record covers a single TCR beta chain. Its specific antigen is unknown. No much larger clonotype is one base removed from it; base qualities were not supplied. The data were taken from a study of graft-versus-host responses after intestinal transplantation (dated by TCRdb to the early 2020s). Background for the entire study: The transplants that recipients received were multivisceral, liver-intestinal, or isolated intestinal. After intestinal transplantation, graft-versus-host and host-versus-graft alloreactive T cell clones in the graft, circulation and bone marrow were tracked using bulk TCR-beta CDR3 sequencing. The cohort enrolled some 25 intestinal transplant recipients including one retransplant, and a few patients lacking pretransplant specimens were excluded. A peak of at least 4% donor T cells among recipient peripheral blood mononuclear cells was the definition used for donor T cell macrochimerism. To identify alloreactive clones, pre-transplant mixed lymphocyte reaction products were sequenced and then compared with unstimulated pre-transplant donor and recipient T cells. Rather than being sequenced by the commercial service, samples from a few later patients were sequenced in-house on an Illumina MiSeq and processed with MiXCR. Every recipient was given anti-thymocyte globulin induction, followed by around three years of maintenance tacrolimus and steroids. Results and caveats for the whole study, not just this receptor: Early after transplant, peak levels of circulating GvH clones were found to be associated with declines in HvG clones. Patients with donor T cell macrochimerism had high GvH to HvG T cell clonal ratios in their allografts. Conclusions were limited by the relatively low number and heterogeneity of intestinal transplant patients. GvH clones turned up in recipient bone marrow, with some appearing earlier in ileal mucosa or blood, a pattern consistent with an intestinal mucosal origin.

The sample's time point label, in plain terms: cells obtained before transplantation from donor or recipient. CD3+CD4+ and CD3+CD8+ populations were FACS-sorted from unstimulated pre-transplant donor and recipient cells taken from spleen or lymph nodes. V sheds 5 bases and J sheds 3 bases, leaving 14 bases between their ends. The CDR3 spans 15 residues, from the cysteine through the phenylalanine. Of all the DNA, just the CDR3 is kept, 45 bases in frame from base 1. The germline V gene encodes CDR1 SEHNR and CDR2 FQNEAQ (reference sequence). The method was the immunoSEQ multiplex PCR assay. For most patients, genomic DNA was isolated with the Qiagen DNeasy Blood and Tissue Kit and shipped frozen to Adaptive Biotechnologies for TCR sequencing. For most patients, genomic DNA was subjected to high-throughput TCR-beta CDR3 sequencing by Adaptive Biotechnologies. As for the original processing: Adaptive's ImmunoSEQ software was the source of the TCR sequencing data for about 18 patients, while three other patients were processed with MiXCR and VDJtools. To correct CD4 versus CD8 sorting errors, any sequence found in both subsets at a frequency ratio below 5:1 was removed. CDR3 nucleotide sequences shared between donor and recipient were removed because their origin could not be assigned. To count as alloreactive, a clone needed at least 2-fold expansion over unstimulated cells and a minimum CFSE-low frequency of 0.002% (template counts) or 0.001% (read counts). A clone was considered mappable if detected in the sequenced pre-transplant spleen, lymph node, or MLR CFSE-low populations of the donor or recipient. The cumulative frequency of alloreactive clones was calculated as a percentage of all sequences, weighted by copy number. TCRdb's version of the immuneACCESS table is confined to in-frame rearrangements and falls short of the full clone set. An unresolved V gene accounts for under half of the shortfall where checked; the remainder is of unknown origin. The V and J calls and clone size come from that table; D and trimming were worked out from the DNA. The sample table records just under 65,000 clones; 90% to 95% of these occur just once. The ten largest clones represent approximately 1.5% of the sample.

The sample in question was unstimulated CD8+ T cells sorted from spleen or lymph node cells, obtained before transplant. The TCR originated in a human donor who was the organ donor for an intestinal transplant. This chain is built from TRBV7-9 and TRBJ2-1, with a weak D call of TRBD2 (6 bases match). The CDR3 reads as follows: CASSIGTPLYNEQFF. At the DNA level, the sequence is TGTGCCAGCAGCATCGGGACTCCCCTCTACAATGAGCAGTTCTTC.